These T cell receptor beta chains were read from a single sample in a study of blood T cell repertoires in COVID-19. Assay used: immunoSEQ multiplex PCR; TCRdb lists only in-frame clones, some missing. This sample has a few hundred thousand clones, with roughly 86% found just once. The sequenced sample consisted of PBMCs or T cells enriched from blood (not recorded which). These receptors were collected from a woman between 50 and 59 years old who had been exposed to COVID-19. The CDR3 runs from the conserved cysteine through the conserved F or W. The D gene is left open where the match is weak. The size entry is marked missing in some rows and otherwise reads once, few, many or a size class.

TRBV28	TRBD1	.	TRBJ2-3	TGTGCCAGCAGCACCCCTGGCAGGGGGTCGAACACAGATACGCAGTATTTT	CASSTPGRGSNTDTQYF
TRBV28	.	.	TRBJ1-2	TGTGCCAGCACCCTTGGGGGGTATTATGGCTACACCTTC	CASTLGGYYGYTF
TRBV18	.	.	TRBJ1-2	TGTGCCAGCTCACCAGCGGTCGCATACTATGGCTACACCTTC	CASSPAVAYYGYTF
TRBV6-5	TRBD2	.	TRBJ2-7	TGTGCCAGCAGTTCTACTAGCGGGGGGCTGTACGAGCAGTACTTC	CASSSTSGGLYEQYF
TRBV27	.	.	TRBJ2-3	TGTGCCAGCAGTGATTTCGGACAGAGGGGCACAGATACGCAGTATTTT	CASSDFGQRGTDTQYF
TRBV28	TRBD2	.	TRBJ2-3	TGTGCCAGCAGTTTAACGAAGCGGGGGTACACAGATACGCAGTATTTT	CASSLTKRGYTDTQYF
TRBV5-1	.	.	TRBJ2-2	TGCGCCAGCAGATACGACAGCACCGGGGAGCTGTTTTTT	CASRYDSTGELFF
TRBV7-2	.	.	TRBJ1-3	TGTGCCAGCAGCTCGCAGGGGAATTTTGGAAACACCATATATTTT	CASSSQGNFGNTIYF
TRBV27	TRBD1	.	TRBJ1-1	TGTGCCAGCAGTGAAAACAGGGGGAACACTGAAGCTTTCTTT	CASSENRGNTEAFF
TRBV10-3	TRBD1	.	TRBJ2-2	TGTGCCATCAGTCCAGGGGGAACCGGGGAGCTGTTTTTT	CAISPGGTGELFF
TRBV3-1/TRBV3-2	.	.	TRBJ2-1	TGTGCCAGCAGCCAAGATAAGTTTGGGGGGTACAATGAGCAGTTCTTC	CASSQDKFGGYNEQFF
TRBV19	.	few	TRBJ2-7	TGTGCCAGTAGTATTACGGGGGTGAGGGACGAGCAGTACTTC	CASSITGVRDEQYF
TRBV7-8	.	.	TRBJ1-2	TGTGCCAGCAGCTGGGGAGCCCCCAGCTATGGCTACACCTTC	CASSWGAPSYGYTF
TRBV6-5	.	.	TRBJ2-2	TGTGCCAGCAGTTATCTCTCCACCGGGGAGCTGTTTTTT	CASSYLSTGELFF
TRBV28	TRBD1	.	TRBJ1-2	TGTGCCAGCAGGGGGGACAGCATACTTGGCGGCTACACCTTC	CASRGDSILGGYTF
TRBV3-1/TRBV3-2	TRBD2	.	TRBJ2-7	TGTGCCAGCAGCCAACTAGCGGGAATCTACGAGCAGTACTTC	CASSQLAGIYEQYF
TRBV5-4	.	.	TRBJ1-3	TGTGCCAGCAGCTTGGCCGGAGGGAATTGGGCTGGAAACACCATATATTTT	CASSLAGGNWAGNTIYF
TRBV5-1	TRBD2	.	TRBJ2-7	TGCGCCAGCAGCTCGGGGGGACTAGCGGGGACAGAGCAGTACTTC	CASSSGGLAGTEQYF
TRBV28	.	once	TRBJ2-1	TGTGCCAGCAGTCCAATTGACAGGACGAATTACAATGAGCAGTTCTTC	CASSPIDRTNYNEQFF
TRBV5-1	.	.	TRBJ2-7	TGCGCCAGCAGCCTGCTGGAGGGGTCCTACGAGCAGTACTTC	CASSLLEGSYEQYF
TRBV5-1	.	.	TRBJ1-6	TGCGCCAGCAGCTTGATGGAGGGGAGCAGTTCACCCCTCCACTTT	CASSLMEGSSSPLHF
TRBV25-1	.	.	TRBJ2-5	TGTGCCAGCAGTGAATACGGCAAGGCGGCCCAGTACTTC	CASSEYGKAAQYF
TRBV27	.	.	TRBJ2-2	TGTGCCAGCAGTTTAGCAGGGGCCGGGGAGCTGTTTTTT	CASSLAGAGELFF
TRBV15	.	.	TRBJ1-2	TGTGCCACCAGCAGAGATACTTTCTATGGCTACACCTTC	CATSRDTFYGYTF
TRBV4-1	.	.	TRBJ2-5	TGCGCCAGCAGCCAAGTGGCTAGCAGGTCGGCCCAGTACTTC	CASSQVASRSAQYF
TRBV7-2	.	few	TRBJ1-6	TGTGCCAGCAGCTCACGACAGAGAGTTTCACCCCTCCACTTT	CASSSRQRVSPLHF
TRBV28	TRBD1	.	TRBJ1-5	TGTGCCAGCAGGTCCCGGACAGGGGGAGGTCAGCCCCAGCATTTT	CASRSRTGGGQPQHF
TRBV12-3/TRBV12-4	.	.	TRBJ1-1	TGTGCCACACTACCTCAAATGAACACTGAAGCTTTCTTT	CATLPQMNTEAFF
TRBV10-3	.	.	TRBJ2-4	TGTGCCATCAGTGACCGCGACAGAGTAGCCAAAAACATTCAGTACTTC	CAISDRDRVAKNIQYF
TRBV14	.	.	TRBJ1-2	TGTGCCAGCAGTGACAGCTATGGCTACACCTTC	CASSDSYGYTF
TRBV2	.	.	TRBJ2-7	TGTGCCAGCAGTCCCACCTACGAGCAGTACTTC	CASSPTYEQYF
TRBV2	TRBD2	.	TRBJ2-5	TGTGCCAGCAGTGATTTGGCGGGGGGGGAAGAGACCCAGTACTTC	CASSDLAGGEETQYF
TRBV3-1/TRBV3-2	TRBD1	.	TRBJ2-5	TGTGCCAGCAGCCAAGAGTTGGGGACAGGTAAAGAGACCCAGTACTTC	CASSQELGTGKETQYF
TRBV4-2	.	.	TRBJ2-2	TGTGCCAGCAGCCAAGATTCTCGGACCGGGGAGCTGTTTTTT	CASSQDSRTGELFF
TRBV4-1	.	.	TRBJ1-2	TGCGCCAGCAGCCAAGATGGTACAGGAATCTATGGCTACACCTTC	CASSQDGTGIYGYTF
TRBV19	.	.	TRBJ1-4	TGTGCCAGTAGTATAGTGAGGTCGGCAGATGAAAAACTGTTTTTT	CASSIVRSADEKLFF
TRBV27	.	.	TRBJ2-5	TGTGCCAGCACGCGAGAGACCCAGTACTTC	CASTRETQYF
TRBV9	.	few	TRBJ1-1	TGTGCCAGCAGCGTAGGGGCAGGAGGTGTCCTGAACACTGAAGCTTTCTTT	CASSVGAGGVLNTEAFF
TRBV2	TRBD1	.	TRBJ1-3	TGTGCCAGCGGATACCGGGACAGGGCTGGAAACACCATATATTTT	CASGYRDRAGNTIYF
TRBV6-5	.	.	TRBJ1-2	TGTGCCAGCAGTTACTCGCAGGCCCAGCCCTTCTATGGCTACACCTTC	CASSYSQAQPFYGYTF
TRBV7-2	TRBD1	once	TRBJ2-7	TGTGCCAGCAGCTTATGGAGTGAGGGACAGGGCTACGAGCAGTACTTC	CASSLWSEGQGYEQYF
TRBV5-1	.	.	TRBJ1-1	TGCGCCAGCAGCTTGGACAGCATGAACACTGAAGCTTTCTTT	CASSLDSMNTEAFF
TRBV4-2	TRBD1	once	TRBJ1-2	TGTGCCAGCAGCCAAGAGAGACAGGGAACTACGGGCTACACCTTC	CASSQERQGTTGYTF
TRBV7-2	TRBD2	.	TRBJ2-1	TGTGCCAGCAGCTTACAAGGTGGCGGGGGGGCTTACAATGAGCAGTTCTTC	CASSLQGGGGAYNEQFF
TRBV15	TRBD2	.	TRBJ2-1	TGTGCCACCAGCAGAGTGGGGACGCGGGAGTACAATGAGCAGTTCTTC	CATSRVGTREYNEQFF
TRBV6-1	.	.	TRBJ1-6	TGTGCCAGCAGTGAAGTGGGCAAAATAGGCCCACCCCTCCACTTT	CASSEVGKIGPPLHF
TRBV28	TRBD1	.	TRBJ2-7	TGTGCCAGCAGTTTAGGGGGGACAGGTACGTGGGAGCAGTACTTC	CASSLGGTGTWEQYF
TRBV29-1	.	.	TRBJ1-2	TGCAGCGTTGAAGACAGGGGCCCAACCGCTTATGGCTACACCTTC	CSVEDRGPTAYGYTF
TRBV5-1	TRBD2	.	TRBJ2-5	TGCGCCAGCAGCTCGGGACTAGCGGAAACGACGACCCAGTACTTC	CASSSGLAETTTQYF
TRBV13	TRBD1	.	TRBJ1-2	TGTGCCAGCAGCTTAGAGTACGGACAGGCGGGGTATGGCTACACCTTC	CASSLEYGQAGYGYTF
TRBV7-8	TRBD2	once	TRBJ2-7	TGTGCCAGCAGCTTAGTATCTAGCGGGGGCTCCTACGAGCAGTACTTC	CASSLVSSGGSYEQYF
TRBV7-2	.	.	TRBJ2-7	TGTGCCAGCAGCACCTCTACAGGGTTGGGTTCCTACGAGCAGTACTTC	CASSTSTGLGSYEQYF
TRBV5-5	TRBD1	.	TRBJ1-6	TGTGCCAGCAGCCTCGCCGGGACAGGGACCTCACCCCTCCACTTT	CASSLAGTGTSPLHF
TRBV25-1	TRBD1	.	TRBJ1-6	TGTGCCAGCAGTGAATCGCTGACAGGGAATAATTCACCCCTCCACTTT	CASSESLTGNNSPLHF
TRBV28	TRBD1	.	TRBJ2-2	TGTGCCAGCAGTCCTACGCCCGGGACAGGGGTGGACGGGGAGCTGTTTTTT	CASSPTPGTGVDGELFF
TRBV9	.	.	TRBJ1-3	TGTGCCAGCAGCGTAGGAACAGAGCCGCGAAACACCATATATTTT	CASSVGTEPRNTIYF
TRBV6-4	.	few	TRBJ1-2	TGTGCCAGCCAAACGAGAATTAAACAGGGAACTTGGTATGGCTACACCTTC	CASQTRIKQGTWYGYTF